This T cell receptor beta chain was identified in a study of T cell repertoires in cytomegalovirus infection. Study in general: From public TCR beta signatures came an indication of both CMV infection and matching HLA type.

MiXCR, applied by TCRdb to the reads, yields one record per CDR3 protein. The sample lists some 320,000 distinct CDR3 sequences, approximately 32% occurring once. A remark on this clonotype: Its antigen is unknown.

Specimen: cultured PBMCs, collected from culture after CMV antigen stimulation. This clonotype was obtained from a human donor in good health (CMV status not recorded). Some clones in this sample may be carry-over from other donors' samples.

The CDR3 DNA follows: TGTGCCAGCAGCCGGACCAGGAGCACTGAAGCTTTCTTT. Translated, it gives CASSRTRSTEAFF. V is TRBV28 and J is TRBJ1-1; no definite D call. Germline-derived CDR1 and CDR2 are MDHEN and SYDVKM. The CDR3 contains 13 residues. The ends were cut back, 6 bases at V and 4 bases at J, with 12 bases in the middle.